Listed below are T cell receptor beta chains from one sample, sequenced in a study of human T cells and chemical hapten exposure. Via MiXCR, TCRdb re-called the RACE reads, giving one row per CDR3 protein. The sample yields 250,000 or so distinct CDR3 sequences, around 7.7% seen once. The specimen comprised whole blood, sampled in connection with sensitization to the hapten diphenylcyclopropenone (DPC). Source of these receptors: a man younger than 35 with alopecia areata. Some clones in this sample may be carry-over from other donors' samples. CDR3s include the opening cysteine and the closing phenylalanine or tryptophan. Each record gives: D gene, clone size, J gene, V gene, CDR3 protein, CDR3 DNA. A D gene is named only where the DNA matches it firmly. Size is stated for part of the rows, as once, few or many counts, or as a class when the clone is expanded.

.	few	TRBJ1-5	TRBV6-2/TRBV6-3	CVISPPGSVQPQHF	TGTGTCATCTCTCCCCCAGGGAGCGTACAGCCCCAGCATTTT
.	.	TRBJ2-1	TRBV5-1	CASSLGREEFF	TGCGCCAGCAGCTTGGGAAGGGAGGAGTTCTTC
.	.	TRBJ2-7	TRBV10-3	CAINTGSNVYEQYF	TGTGCCATCAATACCGGCAGTAACGTTTACGAGCAGTACTTC
.	.	TRBJ1-1	TRBV6-2/TRBV6-3	CASSSPTGTEAFF	TGTGCCAGCAGTTCTCCGACAGGAACTGAAGCTTTCTTT
TRBD1	.	TRBJ2-5	TRBV11-2	CASRLQGAETQYF	TGTGCCAGCAGGCTACAGGGGGCTGAGACCCAGTACTTC
.	few	TRBJ1-1	TRBV5-1	CASSFGTIATEAFF	TGCGCCAGCAGCTTCGGGACGATCGCCACTGAAGCTTTCTTT
TRBD1	.	TRBJ2-1	TRBV29-1	CSRDRVKGAINEQFF	TGCAGCCGGGACAGGGTCAAGGGGGCAATCAATGAGCAGTTCTTC
TRBD1	.	TRBJ2-3	TRBV7-2	CASSLDSRGISLRDRTDTQYF	TGTGCCAGCAGCTTAGATTCCCGGGGTATTTCGCTCCGGGACAGAACAGATACGCAGTATTTT
.	many	TRBJ2-7	TRBV5-1	CASSSVYGSSYEQYF	TGCGCCAGCAGCTCCGTTTATGGGAGCTCCTACGAGCAGTACTTC
TRBD1	.	TRBJ2-4	TRBV11-2	CASSPRQGRGNIQYF	TGTGCCAGCAGCCCACGACAGGGACGCGGAAACATTCAGTACTTC
.	few	TRBJ1-2	TRBV5-1	CASSVGLTLANYGYTF	TGCGCCAGCAGCGTGGGACTGACGTTAGCTAACTATGGCTACACCTTC
.	few	TRBJ2-3	TRBV7-2	CASGRGTISDTQYF	TGTGCCAGTGGGCGGGGAACCATTTCAGATACGCAGTATTTT
TRBD2	few	TRBJ2-5	TRBV6-6	CASSYPPGLAGQQETQYF	TGTGCCAGCAGTTACCCACCCGGACTAGCAGGACAACAAGAGACCCAGTACTTC
TRBD1	few	TRBJ2-1	TRBV11-1	CASSPGDRGLSYNEQFF	TGTGCCAGCAGCCCAGGGGACAGGGGGCTCTCCTACAATGAGCAGTTCTTC
TRBD1	many	TRBJ1-3	TRBV10-3	CAIRTGGPSGNTIYF	TGTGCCATCAGAACAGGGGGACCCTCTGGAAACACCATATATTTT
.	.	TRBJ2-1	TRBV29-1	CSVEGIQAPYNEQFF	TGCAGCGTTGAGGGCATTCAAGCTCCGTACAATGAGCAGTTCTTC
.	few	TRBJ2-1	TRBV29-1	CSVDTDSYNEQFF	TGCAGCGTTGACACAGACTCCTACAATGAGCAGTTCTTC
.	many	TRBJ1-2	TRBV4-3	CASSQDTGYGYTF	TGCGCCAGCAGCCAAGATACAGGCTATGGCTACACCTTC
.	many	TRBJ2-1	TRBV18	CASSRQGSYNEQFF	TGTGCCAGCTCACGGCAGGGGTCCTACAATGAGCAGTTCTTC
.	many	TRBJ2-5	TRBV29-1	CSVEDRGGHQETQYF	TGCAGCGTTGAGGACCGAGGAGGACACCAAGAGACCCAGTACTTC
.	.	TRBJ1-1	TRBV7-8	CASSPGPAFF	TGTGCCAGCAGCCCCGGGCCAGCTTTCTTT
.	few	TRBJ2-3	TRBV4-3	CASSQDLGRVSTDTQYF	TGCGCCAGCAGCCAAGACCTGGGCAGGGTTAGCACAGATACGCAGTATTTT
.	.	TRBJ1-2	TRBV7-2	CASSLALGGYGYTF	TGTGCCAGCAGCTTAGCGCTGGGTGGCTATGGCTACACCTTC
.	few	TRBJ1-1	TRBV11-2	CASSLARNPNTEAFF	TGTGCCAGCAGCTTAGCCCGGAACCCAAACACTGAAGCTTTCTTT
.	.	TRBJ1-1	TRBV5-6	CASSSALGLNTEAFF	TGTGCCAGCAGCTCCGCCCTGGGCTTGAACACTGAAGCTTTCTTT
.	few	TRBJ2-7	TRBV20-1	CSARGGQPNTYEQYF	TGCAGTGCTAGAGGCGGACAGCCTAACACCTACGAGCAGTACTTC
TRBD1	many	TRBJ1-2	TRBV4-1	CASSQDRLGLQNYGYTF	TGCGCCAGCAGCCAGGACAGGCTCGGGTTGCAAAACTATGGCTACACCTTC
.	.	TRBJ2-3	TRBV7-8	CASSLMARDETPSPTDTQYF	TGTGCCAGCAGCCTGATGGCCCGGGACGAAACCCCTTCCCCCACAGATACGCAGTATTTT
.	.	TRBJ1-6	TRBV27	CASSWATGNRSPLHF	TGTGCCAGCAGTTGGGCTACGGGGAATCGGTCACCCCTCCACTTT
TRBD1	many	TRBJ2-3	TRBV20-1	CSATGQGKADTQYF	TGCAGTGCTACGGGACAGGGAAAGGCAGATACGCAGTATTTT
.	few	TRBJ2-5	TRBV28	CASSLLTRTGLQETQYF	TGTGCCAGCAGTTTGTTAACTCGGACAGGACTACAAGAGACCCAGTACTTC
TRBD1	.	TRBJ2-2	TRBV6-6	CASSRDSWGTGELFF	TGTGCCAGCAGTCGGGACAGTTGGGGTACCGGGGAGCTGTTTTTT
.	.	TRBJ2-1	TRBV12-3/TRBV12-4	CASSLVVYNEQFF	TGTGCCAGCAGTTTAGTGGTCTACAATGAGCAGTTCTTC
.	few	TRBJ1-6	TRBV20-1	CSARDLGHSPLHF	TGCAGTGCTAGAGATTTAGGCCATTCACCCCTCCACTTT
TRBD1	few	TRBJ2-2	TRBV29-1	CSVENRGRTTGELFF	TGCAGCGTTGAAAACAGGGGGCGCACCACCGGGGAGCTGTTTTTT
TRBD2	many	TRBJ2-1	TRBV10-3	CAIRSAGGSPYNEQFF	TGTGCCATCAGAAGCGCGGGGGGATCTCCGTACAATGAGCAGTTCTTC
.	few	TRBJ1-1	TRBV3-1	CASSQVYAGNTEAFF	TGTGCCAGCAGCCAAGTGTATGCAGGGAACACTGAAGCTTTCTTT
TRBD1	few	TRBJ2-7	TRBV28	CAGGEGGAYHEQYF	TGTGCCGGGGGAGAAGGGGGCGCCTACCACGAGCAGTACTTC
.	.	TRBJ2-1	TRBV5-1	CASKLSDSSYNEQFF	TGCGCCAGCAAATTGAGTGACAGCTCCTACAATGAGCAGTTCTTC
TRBD2	few	TRBJ2-3	TRBV20-1	CSAVTSGATDTQYF	TGCAGTGCTGTCACTAGCGGGGCTACAGATACGCAGTATTTT
.	few	TRBJ2-1	TRBV28	CASSLVLYTYNEQFF	TGTGCCAGCAGTTTGGTGTTATACACCTACAATGAGCAGTTCTTC
.	many	TRBJ2-1	TRBV12-3/TRBV12-4	CASSPIHNEQFF	TGTGCCAGCAGCCCGATCCACAATGAGCAGTTCTTC
.	few	TRBJ1-5	TRBV6-2/TRBV6-3	CASKNVGGNQPQHF	TGTGCCAGCAAAAACGTAGGTGGCAATCAGCCCCAGCATTTT
TRBD2	.	TRBJ2-3	TRBV6-5	CASRQRGVPTDTQYF	TGTGCCAGCAGGCAGCGGGGGGTCCCCACAGATACGCAGTATTTT
.	.	TRBJ2-5	TRBV6-5	CASSYSDGQETQYF	TGTGCCAGCAGTTACTCCGATGGGCAAGAGACCCAGTACTTC
TRBD2	many	TRBJ2-1	TRBV7-8	CASSRGLAGGNEQFF	TGTGCCAGCAGCCGAGGACTAGCGGGGGGAAATGAGCAGTTCTTC
TRBD2	.	TRBJ2-5	TRBV28	CASSLPSSGGIQLETQYF	TGTGCCAGCAGTTTACCATCTAGCGGGGGGATCCAATTAGAGACCCAGTACTTC
TRBD1	.	TRBJ1-4	TRBV7-9	CASSLQGATNEKLFF	TGTGCCAGCAGCTTGCAGGGGGCGACTAATGAAAAACTGTTTTTT
.	.	TRBJ1-5	TRBV15	CATSRDNRVGQPQHF	TGTGCCACCAGCAGAGATAACAGGGTAGGTCAGCCCCAGCATTTT
.	.	TRBJ1-5	TRBV27	CASSHTNFNQPQHF	TGTGCCAGCAGCCACACAAACTTTAATCAGCCCCAGCATTTT
.	.	TRBJ1-1	TRBV13	CASTLGAGSMNTEAFF	TGTGCCAGCACCCTGGGCGCAGGATCGATGAACACTGAAGCTTTCTTT
TRBD2	.	TRBJ2-2	TRBV7-2	CASSFNPAGGSGELFF	TGTGCCAGCAGCTTCAACCCAGCGGGGGGTTCCGGGGAGCTGTTTTTT
.	many	TRBJ1-1	TRBV7-2	CASSFRGNTEAFF	TGTGCCAGCAGCTTCCGAGGAAACACTGAAGCTTTCTTT
.	few	TRBJ2-3	TRBV7-2	CASSSPDPAFEDTQYF	TGTGCCAGCAGCTCCCCCGATCCTGCCTTTGAGGATACGCAGTATTTT
.	many	TRBJ2-7	TRBV4-3	CASSQGWHEQYF	TGCGCCAGCAGCCAAGGTTGGCACGAGCAGTACTTC
.	many	TRBJ1-5	TRBV4-1	CASSQPESNQPQHF	TGCGCCAGCAGCCAGCCTGAAAGCAATCAGCCCCAGCATTTT
.	many	TRBJ2-7	TRBV24-1	CATSGGSYEQYF	TGTGCCACCAGTGGGGGGTCCTACGAGCAGTACTTC
TRBD1	.	TRBJ1-6	TRBV20-1	CSATDRGRSPLHF	TGCAGTGCTACGGACAGGGGACGTTCACCCCTCCACTTT
.	many	TRBJ2-3	TRBV12-3/TRBV12-4	CASSPTVWDTQYF	TGTGCCAGCAGTCCGACGGTGTGGGATACGCAGTATTTT
TRBD2	many	TRBJ2-7	TRBV10-2	CASSDGLASYEQYF	TGCGCCAGCAGTGACGGACTAGCCTCCTACGAGCAGTACTTC